The sequence of this T cell receptor beta chain was determined in a study of CD4 T cells in relation to SARS-CoV-2 and coronaviruses. From germline, CDR1 is MRHNA and CDR2 SNTAGT. The CDR3 totals 14 residues. Trimming left V 3 bases short and J 5 bases short, with 10 bases between. There are a few counts of this clone. Its antigen is not known. The study's findings and limits: No donor gave both pre-pandemic and post-infection samples.

The assay was immunoSEQ multiplex PCR, and TCRdb's table has in-frame clones only and misses some. The sample carries about 38,000 clones, around nine tenths recorded once. Specimen: memory CD4+ T cells from PBMCs. V and J are TRBV6-4 and TRBJ2-2, with a possible D match to TRBD2 (5 bases). The sequence was obtained from an adult with COVID-19. The CDR3: CASSEFRGTGELFF. The CDR3 nucleotides are TGTGCCAGCAGTGAGTTCCGGGGTACCGGGGAGCTGTTTTTT.